The sequence of this T cell receptor beta chain was determined in a study of OX40 agonist ivuxolimab in advanced cancers. Measured with immunoSEQ multiplex PCR; TCRdb has only the in-frame clones, and not every one. The sample records approximately 79,000 clones, approximately 85% being singletons. Sequences were derived from CD4+ or CD8+ T cells sorted from blood, sampled in a trial of the OX40 agonist ivuxolimab. The sequence was obtained from an adult with an advanced solid tumor such as melanoma, head and neck, liver or kidney cancer.

The CDR3 loop is CASSLEDSGNTIYF. CDR3 nucleotides: TGTGCCAGCAGCCTGGAGGACTCTGGAAACACCATATATTTT. V and J are TRBV9 and TRBJ1-3, with no clear D. Germline assignment: CDR1 SGDLS and CDR2 YYNGEE. V was clipped by 4 bases and J by 0 bases, with 8 bases between them. The CDR3 consists of 14 residues.